The TCR beta chain under discussion was sequenced for a study of cytomegalovirus exposure and HLA in healthy donors. Germline CDR1 SNHLY, CDR2 FYNNEI. Trimming shortened V by 2 bases and J by 10 bases, and 8 bases separated the two germline ends. This CDR3 is 11 amino acids long. The PCR used 60 Vbeta and 13 Jbeta primers. Using immunoSEQ multiplex PCR, the repertoire was profiled, and TCRdb retains in-frame clones only, with some absent. The sample has fewer than 80,000 clones; around 67% are singletons. This clone was detected a few times. Antigen: not known. Study outcomes and limitations: Earlier findings revealed that most TCR beta V segments proved productive either about 90% or about 30% of the time. The authors listed 164 TCR beta chains as cytomegalovirus-associated. Reports described diagnosis of cytomegalovirus status by the classifier as highly specific and sensitive. In presence/absence analyses, roughly uniform sequencing depth across donors was assumed.

Input material: PBMCs. The chain carries TRBV2 and TRBJ1-1, with TRBD1 as a possible D gene (5 bases). The TCR comes from a woman between 45 and 60 years old in good health and CMV-seropositive. CDR3 bases: TGTGCCAGCAGTGAACAGGGTAGAGCTTTCTTT. Translating it yields CASSEQGRAFF.